The clone carrying this T cell receptor (beta chain) was seen ten or more times. Trimming removed 7 bases from V and 9 bases from J, with 22 bases in between. The CDR3 totals 15 residues. Per germline, CDR1 MRHNA and CDR2 SNTAGT. TCRdb called the 5' RACE reads again in MiXCR, with one record for every CDR3 protein. The data contain about 9,100 distinct CDR3 sequences, 14% of them singletons. Cells sorted as Tregs were CD4+, CD25+ and CD127-/low. The sequence was obtained from a female donor with breast cancer. Sequencing input: Tregs sorted from blood. This chain uses TRBV6-4 with TRBJ2-1; D may be TRBD1 or TRBD2 (5 bases each). This CDR3 reads CASIYSRGDGGEQFF. The CDR3 bases are TGTGCCAGCATCTATTCTAGAGGGGATGGTGGTGAGCAGTTCTTC.